The TCR beta chain described here comes from a study of cytomegalovirus exposure and HLA in healthy donors (dated by TCRdb to the late 2010s). Broadly, across the study: In an earlier analysis of 550 to 750 of the donors, 250 to 300 Gb of sequence data and approximately 100 million unique TCR beta sequences from about 190 million T cells were reported. Rather than using new phenotypic data, the later analysis identified candidate immune exposures from TCR beta sequences and from how often those sequences occurred across donors. The number of donors typed differed by locus, with 629-630 for A, B, C, DRB1 and DQB1, around 560 for DQA1, over 600 for DPA1, and over 400 for DPB1. The study profiled the T cell repertoires of about 720 subjects by immunosequencing and related them to cytomegalovirus serostatus. In addition to the first cohort of about 650 subjects, a separate validation cohort of 120 different subjects was used. All discovery cohort repertoires had been generated on a single sequencing platform. Roughly five DR-DQ haplotypes were treated as single units for association and clustering because of strong linkage in the cohort. Donor age, sex, ethnicity and CMV serostatus were compiled alongside the repertoire data. Of the roughly 400 genotyped donors, 81% fell in the genetic ancestry cluster associated with self-reported Caucasian donors. To study patterns of TCR occurrence, a later analysis re-analyzed previously published TCR beta repertoires from just over 650 donors and added high-resolution HLA genotyping. To decide whether each TCR beta V gene segment behaved as functional or pseudogenic, an earlier analysis of some 600 of the donors relied on high-throughput TCR beta sequencing. A later genetic analysis took genome-wide SNP genotypes for 398 of the 666 donors and used that subset as a discovery cohort. Among a few hundred genotyped donors of the cohort, an average of roughly 240,000 unique TCR beta nucleotide sequences were sequenced per donor, about a sixth of them non-productive. The study aimed to test whether cataloging public T cell receptors could reveal signatures of past pathogen exposure. Both class I and class II loci were covered by HLA typing, at four-digit resolution. An early release covering some 640 HLA-typed donors comprised about 290 gigabases of sequencing data and around 85 million unique TCR sequences. High-throughput TCR immunosequencing, statistical association of individual TCRs with disease status, and machine learning were combined to predict cytomegalovirus infection status. Here is what the overall study found, with its caveats: V-gene and J-gene trimming of TCR beta chains was associated with a missense DCLRE1C variant in a later genetic analysis, and the association was replicated in an independent cohort. Because HLA typing was unavailable for some donors at each locus, only the typed subset was used in association tests. About 15 rarely observed V segments, including chromosome 9 orphons, were excluded from the earlier analysis of about 610 of the donors because counts were too low. According to the authors, the approach could potentially be generalized to other disease states and immunological phenotypes. A further reported finding was that TCR beta sequences accurately predicted the HLA-A and HLA-B alleles for most subjects in the first cohort. Strong co-occurrence of HLA alleles, especially DR and DQ, made assigning TCR associations to individual alleles difficult. According to a later genetic analysis, donors in an Asian-associated ancestry cluster had fewer N-insertions in productive TCRs than the approximately 630-donor mean. The study gave a list of some 150 TCR beta chains associated with cytomegalovirus. The presence/absence analyses assumed that sequencing depth was roughly uniform across donors, and that assumption may not be true. In an earlier analysis of about 600 of the donors, most TCR beta V segments appeared in productive rearrangements about 87% or about 30% of the time, broadly matching IMGT annotations. At a false discovery rate of 0.05, a later analysis linked 15,000 to 20,000 TCR beta sequences to specific HLA alleles. A cluster of highly shared sequence variants was judged likely to represent a technical artifact of the sequencing pipeline. Compared with equally common non-associated chains, HLA-associated TCR beta chains in a later analysis were more clonally expanded and had lower generation probabilities. The classifier was reported to diagnose cytomegalovirus status with high specificity and sensitivity in both the original cohort and the validation cohort. The 87-base-pair reads could not distinguish some IMGT-functional V segments, including TRBV6-2 and TRBV6-3, so those segments were excluded. For the cohort, immune exposure information was limited to CMV serostatus. According to a later analysis, most CMV-associated TCR beta chains appeared to be HLA-restricted, and the HLA associations seemed to be driven largely by CMV exposure. In vitro tests confirmed that a few of the cytomegalovirus-associated TCR beta chains recognize cytomegalovirus antigens. Most TCR sequences were observed very rarely across donors, whereas some public TCRs were present in many individuals. The cohort was sequenced for TCR beta chains only, and without alpha or paired-chain data the features that could be detected were limited. In a later analysis, TCR association rates were found to vary across HLA loci, with the most associated TCRs seen for DRB1 alleles and the fewest for HLA-C alleles. Correlated functional status among segregating V segments might reflect linkage disequilibrium, but an unknown experimental factor could not be ruled out. According to a later analysis, parvovirus B19, influenza, CMV and Epstein-Barr virus appeared linked to several top co-occurrence clusters.

The CDR3 covers 17 residues, taking in both the cysteine and the phenylalanine. Kept here is only the CDR3 DNA, which spans 51 bases and is read in frame from base 1. The library came from the immunoSEQ multiplex PCR assay. The multiplex PCR relied on a mix of 60 forward primers for TCR Vbeta segments and 13 reverse primers for TCR Jbeta segments. Amplification of the CDR3 region of rearranged TCR beta genes was performed with a multiplex PCR assay on genomic DNA. On the Illumina HiSeq System, the amplified TCR beta libraries were sequenced as 87-base-pair reads. The original methods were these. A later analysis counted 65 million to 90 million unique TCR beta chains across the 666 repertoires, and around 9.9 million of these chains were shared by at least two donors. Raw reads were error-corrected and collapsed into unique sequences with a nearest-neighbor algorithm that merged closely related sequences to remove PCR and sequencing errors. To assign V, D and J gene segments, CDR3 sequences were aligned to IMGT reference sequences. For a sequence to be retained, a match of at least six nucleotides to both a V gene segment and a J gene segment was required. A rearrangement counted as productive if the CDR3 had no stop codons and remained in frame with V and J, and every other rearrangement counted as non-productive. CDR3 was defined by IMGT convention, running from the second conserved V-encoded cysteine to the conserved J-encoded phenylalanine. In an earlier analysis of some 550 of the donors, sequences lacking an unambiguous match to a single V gene segment were excluded. In an earlier analysis of almost 600 of the donors, a V segment was called functional when productive rearrangements were above 56.7%, and segregating when the standard deviation between donors exceeded 5%. To diagnose cytomegalovirus status from the catalog of TCR beta chain sequences, a statistical classification framework was built. A later analysis assigned V and J genes by comparing TCR nucleotide sequences with IMGT/GENE-DB human TR gene sequences. A later analysis assigned CDR3 sequences and most-parsimonious VDJ recombination scenarios with the TCRdist pipeline. In a later analysis, each TCR beta chain was defined by its CDR3 amino acid sequence together with its V-gene family, and reads without a unique V-gene family were excluded. As a way to deal with suspected cross-contamination and a sequencing artifact, a later analysis dropped approximately 590 nucleotide sequences that were highly shared and had low generation probability. A later analysis calculated a clonal expansion index for each public chain from normalized within-repertoire ranks of inferred template counts. In a later analysis, generation probabilities were computed using a VDJ recombination model fitted to out-of-frame rearrangements, and the results were checked against IGoR. Hypergeometric tests were used in a later analysis to score TCR-TCR, TCR-HLA and TCR-CMV co-occurrence, with a repertoire-size bias correction applied to the TCR pairs. In a later analysis, false discovery rates were estimated by permuting HLA or CMV assignments 20 times. In a later analysis, co-occurring TCRs were grouped using DBSCAN, and TCRdist sequence similarity was added for clustering within HLA-allele-positive subsets. Repertoires with fewer than 30,000 or more than 120,000 public chains, plus five repertoires with anomalous nucleotide sharing, were excluded from co-occurrence clustering. The table was pulled from immuneACCESS by TCRdb, which kept in-frame rearrangements only. Such tables lose some clones; where checked, under half of the loss comes from unresolved V genes, and the rest has no known cause. Clone size and the V and J calls come from that table; the DNA yielded D and trimming. The sample table lists tens of thousands of clones, about 66% of them with a count of one. The ten largest account for roughly 18% of the sample.

The cohort consisted of 600 to 750 healthy bone marrow donors. All cohort members were sampled while nominally healthy, although unrecorded immune exposures were likely present. The donor tested CMV seropositive and was one of the 289 seropositive cohort members. Each donor provided a peripheral blood sample, and peripheral blood mononuclear cells were used for TCR beta sequencing. The Qiagen DNeasy Blood Extraction Kit was used to extract genomic DNA from the blood cell samples. Only one count was recorded for this clone. This clone's antigen is unknown. No clone much larger than this one lies a single base away; base qualities are absent.

This TCR was sampled from a man in his forties or fifties in good health and CMV-seropositive. The sequenced sample was PBMCs. In this chain, TRBV21-1 is recombined with TRBJ1-6; no check of the table's D call, TRBD1, against the DNA was made. TRBV21-1 is described as a pseudogene. Read as DNA, the sequence is TGTGCCAGCAGCGAATCACAGGGGGCGTGGGATAATTCACCCCTCCACTTT. It encodes CASSESQGAWDNSPLHF.